The T cell receptor (beta chain) under discussion was sequenced for a study of early T cells in non-severe SARS-CoV-2 infection. As for the study in general: Unsorted whole blood bulk RNA was sequenced, with unpaired chains. Whole-study results and caveats: Using VDJdb, the matching emphasized anti-spike CD8 responses while missing private and CD4 specificities.

As for this clonotype: Its antigen is still unknown.

Individual cDNA molecules each received unique molecular identifiers attached to them. In TCRdb, the 5' RACE reads were re-called with MiXCR into one record per CDR3 protein. The sample has more than 20,000 distinct CDR3 sequences, 4% to 5% seen once; the top ten hold roughly 4.2%. Unmatched junction bases numbered 10, after V lost 5 bases and J lost 6 bases. This CDR3 has 15 residues. CDR1 is SEHNR, CDR2 FQNEAQ, per germline (reference sequence). This receptor was taken from an adult who was a healthcare worker with PCR-confirmed SARS-CoV-2 infection or an uninfected control (not recorded which). Sequenced material: whole blood. The V gene is TRBV7-9, the J gene TRBJ2-1, with TRBD2 identical over 7 bases. CDR3 in amino acids: CASSQGYGGGNEQFF. CDR3 in DNA: TGTGCCAGCAGCCAAGGCTACGGCGGGGGCAATGAGCAGTTCTTC.